Below, 20 T cell receptor beta chains from the same sample are listed, as sequenced in a study of T cell responses to AZD1222 COVID-19 vaccine. Only in-frame clones appear in the TCRdb table, and some are missing; sequencing was by immunoSEQ multiplex PCR. The sample lists roughly 120,000 clones, about 91% occurring once. Source: peripheral blood, taken on day 0 of AZD1222 vaccination. These receptors all come from an adult in good health.

The gene calls are TRBV10-3 and TRBJ2-7; D is unresolved. Per the germline V gene, CDR1 is ENHRY and CDR2 is SYGVKD. CDR3 length: 13 residues. The V gene lost 6 bases and the J gene lost 1 base, with 10 bases spanning the gap. CDR3 coding DNA: TGTGCCATCAGAACGCCTACGTCCTACGAGCAGTACTTC. Protein sequence: CAIRTPTSYEQYF.

This chain uses TRBV4-3 with TRBJ2-2; D remains ambiguous. The CDR3 has 15 amino acids. Trimming shortened V by 1 base and J by 5 bases, and 11 bases separated the two germline ends. Germline assignment: CDR1 LGHNA and CDR2 YSLEER. The CDR3 here is CASSQVTRLTGELFF. CDR3 nucleotide sequence: TGCGCCAGCAGCCAAGTTACCCGCTTGACCGGGGAGCTGTTTTTT.

The chain is built from TRBV21-1 and TRBJ1-4. TRBV21-1 is marked as a pseudogene. The CDR3 runs 16 residues. The CDR3 region is CASSKDEARTPEKLFF. CDR3 coding DNA: TGTGCCAGCAGCAAGGATGAGGCCAGAACCCCTGAAAAACTGTTTTTT.

The chain links TRBV7-2 to TRBJ1-2, with TRBD1 as a possible D gene (5 bases). The length of the CDR3 is 14 residues. Trimming removed 5 bases at V and 2 bases at J, with 12 bases between. Per the germline V gene, CDR1 is SGHTA and CDR2 is FQGNSA. CDR3 loop: CASSPWDENYGYTF. The CDR3, as DNA: TGTGCCAGCAGCCCCTGGGACGAGAACTATGGCTACACCTTC.

This clone appeared a single time. The V and J genes are TRBV11-1 and TRBJ2-3, with 9 nucleotides matching TRBD2. The CDR3 extends over 15 amino acids. The J segment lost 3 bases and the V segment lost 3 bases, leaving 4 bases of the junction unmatched. Germline V gives CDR1 SGHAT, CDR2 FQDESV (reference sequence). CDR3 nucleotide sequence: TGTGCCAGCAGCTTTAGCGGGAGCTTAACAGATACGCAGTATTTT. Its translation: CASSFSGSLTDTQYF.

The J gene is TRBJ2-1, the V gene TRBV6-2 or TRBV6-3, with no clear D. This CDR3 has 13 amino acids. Trimming shortened V by 0 bases and J by 2 bases, and 2 bases separated the two germline ends. Looked up from germline, CDR1 is MNHEY and CDR2 is SVGEGT. CDR3 sequence reads: CASSYSAYNEQFF. The CDR3 coding sequence is TGTGCCAGCAGTTACTCAGCCTACAATGAGCAGTTCTTC.

A single count supports this clone. This chain uses TRBV2 with TRBJ2-3; 10 bases align to TRBD2. This CDR3 has 16 amino acids. Germline V gives CDR1 SNHLY, CDR2 FYNNEI. After removal of 7 bases from V and 0 bases from J, the junction contained 7 bases not matched to a gene. In DNA form, the CDR3 reads TGTGCCAGCACTCCCATACTAGCGGGGAGCACAGATACGCAGTATTTT. This gives the protein CASTPILAGSTDTQYF.

The J gene is TRBJ1-2, the V gene TRBV5-6; a weak D match, TRBD1 (5 bases). CDR3 length equals 14 residues. Germline V gives CDR1 SGHDT, CDR2 YYEEEE. V lost 0 bases and J lost 0, with 6 bases in between. CDR3 protein: CASSLGQSNYGYTF. CDR3 DNA: TGTGCCAGCAGCTTGGGACAGTCTAACTATGGCTACACCTTC.

The J gene is TRBJ1-1, the V gene TRBV9; D gene unclear. Trimming pared 4 bases from V and 2 bases from J, leaving 9 bases between. The CDR3 runs to 13 residues. Germline V gene lookup returns CDR1 SGDLS and CDR2 YYNGEE. DNA of the CDR3: TGTGCCAGCAGCCCCCATCCCAACACTGAAGCTTTCTTT. This translates into CASSPHPNTEAFF.

V gene TRBV6-2 or TRBV6-3 combines with J gene TRBJ1-4; possible D gene TRBD1, 5 bases. V was pared by 0 bases and J by 11 bases, with 13 bases between. There are 14 residues in the CDR3. CDR1 and CDR2 (germline): MNHEY, SVGEGT. CDR3: CASSYSTAGGKLFF. The CDR3 region has the DNA TGTGCCAGCAGTTACTCCACTGCGGGGGGTAAACTGTTTTTT.

This clone was found once. V and J are TRBV14 and TRBJ2-1; no firm D call. Per the germline V gene, CDR1 is SGHDN and CDR2 is FVKESK. The CDR3 is 16 amino acids. V lost 3 bases to trimming and J lost 1 base, with 13 bases between them. The CDR3 loop is CASSHLGVRSYNEQFF. The CDR3 DNA is TGTGCCAGCAGCCACTTAGGAGTTCGATCCTACAATGAGCAGTTCTTC.

The chain combines TRBV25-1 with TRBJ2-5, with 7 bases matching TRBD1. Germline-derived CDR1 and CDR2 are MGHDK and SYGVNS. V was clipped by 1 base and J by 1 base; unmatched bases: 6. The CDR3 has 16 amino acids. The DNA of the CDR3 is TGTGCCAGCAGTGAATTTCCACAGGGGCTCCAAGAGACCCAGTACTTC. Translated: CASSEFPQGLQETQYF.

Only one count was recorded for this clone. The chain carries TRBV7-2 and TRBJ1-2; tentative D call: TRBD1 (6 bases). Trimming stripped 1 base from V and 4 bases from J, with 16 bases between. CDR3 size: 16 residues. Germline CDR1 and CDR2: SGHTA and FQGNSA. CDR3 sequence reads: CASSLVAGQNLYGYTF. The CDR3 region has the DNA TGTGCCAGCAGCTTAGTAGCTGGACAGAACCTCTATGGCTACACCTTC.

CDR3 sequence: CASSNGRGYEQYF. DNA for the CDR3: TGCGCCAGCAGCAACGGGAGAGGCTACGAGCAGTACTTC. This chain connects TRBV5-1 to TRBJ2-7, with D perhaps matching TRBD2 (6 bases). Trimming took off 4 bases at V and 3 bases at J, with 11 bases between the two ends. Germline-derived CDR1 and CDR2 are SGHRS and YFSETQ. The CDR3 has 13 amino acids. Together with reference TRBV5-1 and TRBJ2-7, the CDR3 gives the full variable domain: KAGVTQTPRYLIKTRGQQVTLSCSPISGHRSVSWYQQTPGQGLQFLFEYFSETQRNKGNFPGRFSGRQFSNSRSEMNVSTLELGDSALYLCASSNGRGYEQYFGPGTRLTVT.

This chain uses TRBV7-6 with TRBJ2-7; D might be TRBD1 or TRBD2, each matching 5 bases. V was cut by 1 base and J by 0 bases, with 10 bases left in between. This CDR3 contains 15 residues. Germline CDR1 is SGHVS and CDR2 is FNYEAQ. CDR3 DNA: TGTGCCAGCAGCTTAGTGGGACGTAGCTCCTACGAGCAGTACTTC. Translated: CASSLVGRSSYEQYF.

The J gene is TRBJ2-5, the V gene TRBV7-6; 8 positions agree with TRBD2. CDR1 SGHVS and CDR2 FNYEAQ come from the germline V gene. The CDR3 contains 16 residues. The J segment lost 4 bases and the V segment lost 0 bases, leaving 7 bases of the junction unmatched. In DNA, the CDR3 is TGTGCCAGCAGCTTAGCGGGGACTAGAGTTAGAGAGACCCAGTACTTC. Encoded protein: CASSLAGTRVRETQYF.

The V gene is TRBV10-3, the J gene TRBJ2-7; D remains ambiguous. From germline, CDR1 is ENHRY and CDR2 SYGVKD. The CDR3 spans 14 residues. The germline V and J ends were trimmed by 0 bases and 3 bases, with 9 bases remaining between them. DNA of the CDR3: TGTGCCATCAGTGAGTCGGGGTACTACTACGAGCAGTACTTC. Protein sequence: CAISESGYYYEQYF.

This clone was seen a few times. The chain couples TRBV25-1 to TRBJ2-2; TRBD1 might be the D (6 bases). The CDR3 is 14 amino acids. Germline V lookup: CDR1 MGHDK, CDR2 SYGVNS. Trimming shortened V by 6 bases and J by 2 bases, and 10 bases separated the two germline ends. The CDR3 bases are TGTGCCAGCAGCGGACAGCGCAACACCGGGGAGCTGTTTTTT. This sequence encodes CASSGQRNTGELFF.

The J gene is TRBJ1-2, the V gene TRBV5-1; D remains unclear. V shed 2 bases and J shed 0 bases, with 5 bases lying between them. The germline V gene has CDR1 SGHRS and CDR2 YFSETQ. This CDR3 spans 13 amino acids. CDR3 coding DNA: TGCGCCAGCAGCTTCCAGGCTAACTATGGCTACACCTTC. It encodes CASSFQANYGYTF.

The chain employs TRBV6-4 and TRBJ2-4, with D possibly being TRBD1 (5 bases). The germline V and J ends were trimmed by 4 bases and 6 bases, with 10 bases remaining between them. The CDR3 has 13 residues. Per germline, CDR1 MRHNA and CDR2 SNTAGT. DNA for the CDR3: TGTGCCAGCAGTGCCAGTCAGGGAAACATTCAGTACTTC. Its translation is CASSASQGNIQYF.